The rows below give T cell receptor beta chains drawn from one sample of a study of OX40 agonist ivuxolimab in advanced cancers. Profiling relied on immunoSEQ multiplex PCR, and the TCRdb table lists in-frame clones only, not all of them. The sample includes 65,000 to 90,000 clones, roughly 90% of them seen just once. The sequencing used CD4+ or CD8+ T cells sorted from blood, collected in a trial of the OX40 agonist ivuxolimab. The receptors were sampled from an adult with an advanced solid tumor such as melanoma, head and neck, liver or kidney cancer. Both conserved end residues are part of each CDR3. A D gene is named only where the DNA matches it firmly. Clone size is stated in some rows and not others, as once, few, many or a class when expanded.

>NA|TRBJ2-7|TRBV27|NA
CASTLGQEQYF
TGTGCCAGCACCTTAGGACAGGAGCAGTACTTC
>NA|TRBJ2-7|TRBV4-1|NA
CASSQNRAYEQYF
TGCGCCAGCAGCCAAAACAGGGCCTACGAGCAGTACTTC
>NA|TRBJ2-7|TRBV18|NA
CASSLLALSEQYF
TGTGCCAGCTCACTCTTGGCCCTGAGCGAGCAGTACTTC
>NA|TRBJ1-1|TRBV27|NA
CASIRGSEAFF
TGTGCCAGCATTAGGGGGTCTGAAGCTTTCTTT
>few|TRBJ2-7|TRBV7-9|NA
CASSPGVPEQYF
TGTGCCAGCAGCCCTGGGGTCCCCGAGCAGTACTTC
>NA|TRBJ1-6|TRBV21-1|NA
CASIEGPAKGSPLHF
TGTGCCAGCATCGAGGGCCCCGCAAAAGGATCACCCCTCCACTTT
>NA|TRBJ1-1|TRBV6-5|NA
CASSYGPSTEAFF
TGTGCCAGCAGTTACGGACCGAGTACTGAAGCTTTCTTT
>NA|TRBJ1-1|TRBV25-1|TRBD1
CASKEGAGTEAFF
TGTGCCTCAAAGGAGGGGGCAGGAACTGAAGCTTTCTTT
>NA|TRBJ2-7|TRBV7-6|TRBD2
CASSSSGGYSYEQYF
TGTGCCAGCAGCTCTAGCGGGGGTTACTCCTACGAGCAGTACTTC
>few|TRBJ1-5|TRBV25-1|TRBD1
CATGDEPQHF
TGTGCAACAGGGGATGAGCCCCAGCATTTT
>NA|TRBJ2-1|TRBV7-7|NA
CASSLEGGPYNEQFF
TGTGCTAGCAGCTTAGAAGGGGGTCCCTACAATGAGCAGTTCTTC
>NA|TRBJ2-7|TRBV9|NA
CASSEQGGYEQYF
TGTGCCAGCAGCGAACAGGGGGGGTACGAGCAGTACTTC
>NA|TRBJ1-1|TRBV30|NA
CAWSESSEAFF
TGTGCCTGGAGTGAGTCCTCAGAAGCTTTCTTT
>NA|TRBJ2-5|TRBV6-6|TRBD2
CASSYWRTRSGETQYF
TGTGCCAGCAGTTACTGGAGGACTAGATCGGGGGAGACCCAGTACTTC